The clone carrying this TCR beta chain turned up a few times. Regions amplified from RNA transcripts were the TCR beta CDR3 regions. Carried out on the TCR CDR3, a first-round RT-PCR used the HTBI primer set. Using its own MiXCR run on the multiplex PCR reads, TCRdb lists one record per CDR3 protein. The sample has approximately 600,000 distinct CDR3 sequences, less than 25% seen once; the top ten hold roughly a third. V was cut by 3 bases and J by 1 base, with 13 bases left in between. The CDR3 covers 15 residues. Germline loops: CDR1 LNHDA, CDR2 SQIVND (reference sequence). This entry comes from a study of T cells in Graves' hyperthyroidism and ophthalmopathy.

The J gene is TRBJ2-7, the V gene TRBV19; perhaps TRBD2 as D (5 bases). The source is a man aged 25-40 years with Graves' ophthalmopathy. Sequencing was carried out using blood. The CDR3 bases are TGTGCCAGTAGTATTCAGTGGGAGTGGTCCTACGAGCAGTACTTC. It translates to CASSIQWEWSYEQYF.